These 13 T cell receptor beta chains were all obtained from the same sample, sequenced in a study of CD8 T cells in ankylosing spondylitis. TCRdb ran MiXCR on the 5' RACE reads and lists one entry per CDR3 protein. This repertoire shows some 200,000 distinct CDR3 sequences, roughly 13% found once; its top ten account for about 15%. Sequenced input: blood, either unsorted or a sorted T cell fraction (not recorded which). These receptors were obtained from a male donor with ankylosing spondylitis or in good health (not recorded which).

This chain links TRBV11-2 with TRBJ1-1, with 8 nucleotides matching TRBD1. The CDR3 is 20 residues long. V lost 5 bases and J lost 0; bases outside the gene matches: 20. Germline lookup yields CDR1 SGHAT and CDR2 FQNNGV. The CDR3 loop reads CASSAQKYRGKVLLNTEAFF. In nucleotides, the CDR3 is TGTGCCAGCAGCGCACAAAAATACAGGGGGAAGGTCCTTTTGAACACTGAAGCTTTCTTT. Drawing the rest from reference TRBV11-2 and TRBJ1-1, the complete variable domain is EAGVAQSPRYKIIEKRQSVAFWCNPISGHATLYWYQQILGQGPKLLIQFQNNGVVDDSQLPKDRFSAERLKGVDSTLKIQPAKLEDSAVYLCASSAQKYRGKVLLNTEAFFGQGTRLTVV.

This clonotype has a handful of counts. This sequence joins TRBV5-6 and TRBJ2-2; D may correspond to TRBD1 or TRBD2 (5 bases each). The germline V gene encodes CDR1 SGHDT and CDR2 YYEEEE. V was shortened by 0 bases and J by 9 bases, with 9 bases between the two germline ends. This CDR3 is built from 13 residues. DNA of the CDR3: TGTGCCAGCAGCTTGGCCAGGGACCGGGAGCTGTTTTTT. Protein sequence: CASSLARDRELFF.

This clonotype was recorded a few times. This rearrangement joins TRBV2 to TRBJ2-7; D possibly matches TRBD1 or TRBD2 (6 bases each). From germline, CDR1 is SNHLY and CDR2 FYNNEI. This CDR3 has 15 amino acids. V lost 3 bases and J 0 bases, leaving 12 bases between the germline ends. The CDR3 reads CASSERGEVSYEQYF. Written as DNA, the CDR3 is TGTGCCAGCAGTGAGAGGGGGGAGGTCTCCTACGAGCAGTACTTC.

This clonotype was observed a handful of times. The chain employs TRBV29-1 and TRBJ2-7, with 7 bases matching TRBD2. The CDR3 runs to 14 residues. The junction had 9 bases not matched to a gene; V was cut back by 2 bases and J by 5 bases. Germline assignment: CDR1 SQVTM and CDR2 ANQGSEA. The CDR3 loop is CSVEYRGLGNEQYF. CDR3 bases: TGCAGCGTTGAATACCGCGGACTAGGGAACGAGCAGTACTTC.

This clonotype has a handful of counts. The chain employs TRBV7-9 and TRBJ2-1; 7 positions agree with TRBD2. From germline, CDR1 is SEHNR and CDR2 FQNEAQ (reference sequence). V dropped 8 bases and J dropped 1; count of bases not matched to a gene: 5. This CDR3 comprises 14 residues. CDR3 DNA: TGTGCCAGCCTCGGACTAGGGTCCTACAATGAGCAGTTCTTC. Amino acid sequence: CASLGLGSYNEQFF.

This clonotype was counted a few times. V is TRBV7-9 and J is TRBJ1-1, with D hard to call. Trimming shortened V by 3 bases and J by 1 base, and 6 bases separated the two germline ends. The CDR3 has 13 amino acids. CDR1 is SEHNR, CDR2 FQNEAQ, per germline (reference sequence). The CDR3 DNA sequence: TGTGCCAGCAGCTTCGGAGCGAACACTGAAGCTTTCTTT. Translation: CASSFGANTEAFF.

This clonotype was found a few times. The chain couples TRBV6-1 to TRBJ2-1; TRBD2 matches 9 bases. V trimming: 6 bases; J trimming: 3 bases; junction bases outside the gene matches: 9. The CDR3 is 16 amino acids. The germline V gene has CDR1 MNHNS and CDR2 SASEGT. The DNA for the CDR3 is TGTGCCAGCAGCAGGGGCTGGCGGGAGGGCTACAATGAGCAGTTCTTC. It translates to CASSRGWREGYNEQFF.

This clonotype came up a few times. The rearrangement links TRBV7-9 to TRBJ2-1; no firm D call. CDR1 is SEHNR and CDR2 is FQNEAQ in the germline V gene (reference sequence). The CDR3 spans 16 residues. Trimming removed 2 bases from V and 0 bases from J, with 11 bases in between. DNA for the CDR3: TGTGCCAGCAGCTTAAGTCCTCCGAGCTCCTACAATGAGCAGTTCTTC. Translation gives CASSLSPPSSYNEQFF.

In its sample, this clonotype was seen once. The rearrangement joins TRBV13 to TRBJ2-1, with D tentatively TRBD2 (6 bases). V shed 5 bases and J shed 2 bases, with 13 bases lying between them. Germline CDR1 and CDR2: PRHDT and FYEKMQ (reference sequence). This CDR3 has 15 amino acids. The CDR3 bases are TGTGCCAGCAGCGTTGGGAGCGGGCCCTACAATGAGCAGTTCTTC. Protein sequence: CASSVGSGPYNEQFF.

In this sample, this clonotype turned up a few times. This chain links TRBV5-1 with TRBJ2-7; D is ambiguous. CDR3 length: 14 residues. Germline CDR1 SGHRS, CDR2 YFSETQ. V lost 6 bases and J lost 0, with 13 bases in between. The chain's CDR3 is CASTWSGASYEQYF. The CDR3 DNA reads TGCGCCAGCACCTGGTCTGGTGCCTCCTACGAGCAGTACTTC.

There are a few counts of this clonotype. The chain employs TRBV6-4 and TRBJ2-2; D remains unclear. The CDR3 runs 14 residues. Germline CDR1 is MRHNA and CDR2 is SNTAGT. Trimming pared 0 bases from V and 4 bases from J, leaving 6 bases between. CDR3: CASSDSGITGELFF. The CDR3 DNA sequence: TGTGCCAGCAGTGACTCGGGTATCACCGGGGAGCTGTTTTTT.

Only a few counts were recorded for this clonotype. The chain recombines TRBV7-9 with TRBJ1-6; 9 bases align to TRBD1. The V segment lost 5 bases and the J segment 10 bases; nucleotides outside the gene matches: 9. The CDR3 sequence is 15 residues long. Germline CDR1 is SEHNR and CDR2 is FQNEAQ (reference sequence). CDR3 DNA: TGTGCCAGCAGCCCTACGGGACAGGGTCACTCACCCCTCCACTTT. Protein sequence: CASSPTGQGHSPLHF.

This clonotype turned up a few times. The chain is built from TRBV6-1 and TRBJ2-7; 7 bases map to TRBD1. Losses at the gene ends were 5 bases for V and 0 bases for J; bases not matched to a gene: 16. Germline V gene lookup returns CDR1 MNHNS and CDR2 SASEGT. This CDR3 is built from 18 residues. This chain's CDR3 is CASSTGQLPSASSYEQYF. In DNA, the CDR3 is TGTGCCAGCAGTACGGGACAGCTGCCATCCGCAAGCTCCTACGAGCAGTACTTC.